This T cell receptor (beta chain) was retrieved from a study of neoadjuvant nivolumab and ipilimumab in lung cancer (dated by TCRdb to 2020 to 2022). The study in broad terms: Nivolumab was given at 3 mg/kg intravenously on days 1, 15 and 29, and the combination arm added ipilimumab 1 mg/kg on day 1 only. Matched pretherapy and resected tumor pairs were analyzed from seven patients, of whom four had been treated with nivolumab and three with nivolumab plus ipilimumab. A total of roughly 42 patients with operable NSCLC were treated in the trial, with around 23 randomized to nivolumab monotherapy and roughly 20 randomized to nivolumab plus ipilimumab. TCR repertoires in pretherapy (baseline) peripheral blood were compared with TCR repertoires in tumors resected at surgery after neoadjuvant immune checkpoint blockade. The primary endpoint of the trial was the rate of major pathologic response (MPR) in the intention-to-treat population of each study arm. Here is what the overall study found, with its caveats: TCR sequencing was performed in a small number of samples. Greater TCR richness and clonality were observed in resected tumors than in tumor-adjacent uninvolved lung, and increases were observed in more dual-therapy-treated tumors. TCR richness in pretherapy blood showed a positive correlation with richness in tumors resected after neoadjuvant therapy (Spearman R ≈ 0.8). No significant correlation was found between TCR clonality and pathologic tumor regression, and only one major-pathologic-response sample was available for the clonality analysis. From pretherapy to surgery, increases in tumor T-cell richness and clonality were observed in three of three dual-therapy tumors but in only two of four nivolumab-treated tumors.

This sample's time point label indicates: at surgical resection after neoadjuvant nivolumab +/- ipilimumab. The samples were obtained from NEOSTAR, a phase 2 randomized trial that tested neoadjuvant nivolumab or nivolumab plus ipilimumab, followed by surgery, in operable NSCLC. This clone has just a few counts. The antigen it recognizes is unknown. No much larger clone is present one base from it, and per-base qualities are unavailable. Preparation of the library involved the immunoSEQ multiplex PCR assay. As for the original processing: Richness and clonality were used to summarize the repertoires, and clones that significantly expanded or contracted between pre- and post-therapy samples were identified. What TCRdb holds here is the immuneACCESS table cut down to in-frame rearrangements. Part of the clones is not present; checked against another copy, under half of the missing clones reflect an unresolved V gene, and the others are unexplained. Clone size and V and J calls were adopted from that table, with D and trimming inferred from the DNA. This sample holds about 7,300 clones; more than 80% were observed only once. The ten largest clones represent roughly 6.6% of the sample.

For this chain, trimming is 1 base at the V end and 7 bases at the J end, and the number of junction bases without a gene match is 5. The germline V gene specifies LGHNA as CDR1 and YNFKEQ as CDR2. Inclusive of the bounding cysteine and phenylalanine, the CDR3 is 14 residues long. Only the CDR3 part of the read is kept: 42 bases, read in frame from the first base. Sample: tumor tissue, taken after neoadjuvant nivolumab, alone or with ipilimumab, at or shortly before surgery. The TCR sequence derives from an adult with non-small cell lung cancer. The rearrangement joined TRBV4-2 to TRBJ1-2, and 8 junctional nucleotides match TRBD1. The DNA reads as follows: TGTGCCAGCAGCCAAGGGCAGGGGGCTCTTGGCTACACCTTC. This is translated as CASSQGQGALGYTF.